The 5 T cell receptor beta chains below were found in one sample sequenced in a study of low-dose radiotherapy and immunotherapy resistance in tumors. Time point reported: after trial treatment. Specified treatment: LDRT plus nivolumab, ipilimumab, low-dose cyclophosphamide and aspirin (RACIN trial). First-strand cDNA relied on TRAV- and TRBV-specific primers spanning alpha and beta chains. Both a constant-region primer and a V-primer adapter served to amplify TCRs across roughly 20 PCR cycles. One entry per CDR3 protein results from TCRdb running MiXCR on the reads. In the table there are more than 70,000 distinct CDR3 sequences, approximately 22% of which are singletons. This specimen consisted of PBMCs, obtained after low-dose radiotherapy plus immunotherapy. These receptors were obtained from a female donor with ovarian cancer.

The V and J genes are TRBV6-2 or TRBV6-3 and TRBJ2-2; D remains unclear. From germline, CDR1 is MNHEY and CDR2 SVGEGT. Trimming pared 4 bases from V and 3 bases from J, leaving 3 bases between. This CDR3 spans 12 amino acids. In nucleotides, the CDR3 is TGTGCCAGCAGTTTCCACACCGGGGAGCTGTTTTTT. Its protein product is CASSFHTGELFF.

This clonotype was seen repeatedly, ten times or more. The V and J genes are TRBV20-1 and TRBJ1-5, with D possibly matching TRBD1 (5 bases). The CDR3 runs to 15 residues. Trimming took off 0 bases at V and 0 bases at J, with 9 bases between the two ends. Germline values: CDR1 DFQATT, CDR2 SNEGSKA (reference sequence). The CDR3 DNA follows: TGCAGTGCTAGAGATGGGGCCTATAGCAATCAGCCCCAGCATTTT. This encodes CSARDGAYSNQPQHF.

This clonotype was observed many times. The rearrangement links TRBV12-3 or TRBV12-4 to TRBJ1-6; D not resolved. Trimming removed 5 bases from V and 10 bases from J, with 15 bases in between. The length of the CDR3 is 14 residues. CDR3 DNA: TGTGCCAGCAGTCCTGACACGGGAAGGTCACCCCTCCACTTT. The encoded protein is CASSPDTGRSPLHF.

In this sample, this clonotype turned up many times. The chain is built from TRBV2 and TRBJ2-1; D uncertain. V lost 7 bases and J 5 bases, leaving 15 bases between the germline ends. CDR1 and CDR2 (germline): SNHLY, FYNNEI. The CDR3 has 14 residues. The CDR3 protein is CASTSVRSNNEQFF. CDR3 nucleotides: TGTGCCAGCACTTCCGTGAGATCTAACAATGAGCAGTTCTTC.

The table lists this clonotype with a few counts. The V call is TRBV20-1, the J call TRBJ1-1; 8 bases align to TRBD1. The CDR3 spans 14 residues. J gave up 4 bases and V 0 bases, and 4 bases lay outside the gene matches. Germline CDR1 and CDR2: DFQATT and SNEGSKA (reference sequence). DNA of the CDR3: TGCAGTGCTAGAGACTCAGGGGGCCGCACTGAAGCTTTCTTT. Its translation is CSARDSGGRTEAFF.